A selection of T cell receptor beta chains follows, all from one sample in a study of cytomegalovirus exposure and HLA in healthy donors. TCRdb's copy holds only in-frame clones and misses some; the assay was immunoSEQ multiplex PCR. In the table there are approximately 140,000 clones, 77% of which are singletons. The sequenced sample was PBMCs. Receptors were obtained from a woman in her sixties in good health and CMV-seronegative. Each CDR3 is given with its conserved first and last residue. The D gene is left open where the match is weak. Some rows have no size entry. The others give once, few or many, or a class for an expanded clone.

D gene: -
CDR3 length: 15
V gene: TRBV6-6
clone size: -
J gene: TRBJ2-7
CDR3 DNA: TGTGCCAGCAGTTACACCGGGATCTCATTCTACGAGCAGTACTTC
CDR3 protein: CASSYTGISFYEQYF

D gene: -
CDR3 length: 15
V gene: TRBV5-1
clone size: -
J gene: TRBJ2-2
CDR3 DNA: TGCGCCAGCAGCTTGGTTCAGGCGAACACCGGGGAGCTGTTTTTT
CDR3 protein: CASSLVQANTGELFF

D gene: -
CDR3 length: 18
V gene: TRBV25-1
clone size: -
J gene: TRBJ1-1
CDR3 DNA: TGTGCCAGCAGTGAATTAGGCGAGAGAAGGGACATGAACACTGAAGCTTTCTTT
CDR3 protein: CASSELGERRDMNTEAFF

D gene: -
CDR3 length: 12
V gene: TRBV2
clone size: -
J gene: TRBJ2-1
CDR3 DNA: TGTGCCAGCAGCCCTGTGTACAATGAGCAGTTCTTC
CDR3 protein: CASSPVYNEQFF

D gene: TRBD1
CDR3 length: 17
V gene: TRBV25-1
clone size: -
J gene: TRBJ1-1
CDR3 DNA: TGTGCCAGCAGTGAGCGGGACAGGGGAAGGATGAACACTGAAGCTTTCTTT
CDR3 protein: CASSERDRGRMNTEAFF

D gene: TRBD2
CDR3 length: 15
V gene: TRBV9
clone size: -
J gene: TRBJ2-1
CDR3 DNA: TGTGCCAGCAGCGTAGGACTAGCGGGAAGGAATGAGCAGTTCTTC
CDR3 protein: CASSVGLAGRNEQFF

D gene: -
CDR3 length: 14
V gene: TRBV4-1
clone size: -
J gene: TRBJ2-5
CDR3 DNA: TGCGCCAGCAGCCAAGACTACGGGAGAGAGACCCAGTACTTC
CDR3 protein: CASSQDYGRETQYF

D gene: TRBD1
CDR3 length: 15
V gene: TRBV19
clone size: -
J gene: TRBJ2-1
CDR3 DNA: TGTGCCAGCGCATCAGACAGGGGACCCACCAATGAGCAGTTCTTC
CDR3 protein: CASASDRGPTNEQFF

D gene: TRBD2
CDR3 length: 17
V gene: TRBV18
clone size: -
J gene: TRBJ2-1
CDR3 DNA: TGTGCCAGCTCATCTCAGACTAGCGGGGGGGTAGCCAATGAGCAGTTCTTC
CDR3 protein: CASSSQTSGGVANEQFF

D gene: -
CDR3 length: 14
V gene: TRBV28
clone size: once
J gene: TRBJ1-1
CDR3 DNA: TGTGCCAGCACCCCGCGGCAGCTTGTTTTTGAAGCTTTCTTT
CDR3 protein: CASTPRQLVFEAFF

D gene: TRBD2
CDR3 length: 15
V gene: TRBV5-1
clone size: few
J gene: TRBJ2-1
CDR3 DNA: TGCGCCAGCAGCTTACGGACTAGCTCGGAGAATGAGCAGTTCTTC
CDR3 protein: CASSLRTSSENEQFF

D gene: -
CDR3 length: 14
V gene: TRBV2
clone size: -
J gene: TRBJ2-3
CDR3 DNA: TGTGCCAGCAGCTCTCAGCGGACCACAGATACGCAGTATTTT
CDR3 protein: CASSSQRTTDTQYF

D gene: -
CDR3 length: 13
V gene: TRBV30
clone size: -
J gene: TRBJ2-7
CDR3 DNA: TGTGCCTGGACCCGGGGCGGGATCTACGAGCAGTACTTC
CDR3 protein: CAWTRGGIYEQYF

D gene: -
CDR3 length: 14
V gene: TRBV25-1
clone size: few
J gene: TRBJ2-3
CDR3 DNA: TGTGCCAGCAAATGGAGGAGACGCACAGATACGCAGTATTTT
CDR3 protein: CASKWRRRTDTQYF

D gene: -
CDR3 length: 16
V gene: TRBV11-2
clone size: -
J gene: TRBJ2-4
CDR3 DNA: TGTGCCAGCAGCTTCCAGGGGGGACTAGCCAAAAACATTCAGTACTTC
CDR3 protein: CASSFQGGLAKNIQYF

D gene: -
CDR3 length: 13
V gene: TRBV7-3
clone size: -
J gene: TRBJ1-1
CDR3 DNA: TGTGCCAGCAGCCTTCAACAGAACACTGAAGCTTTCTTT
CDR3 protein: CASSLQQNTEAFF

D gene: TRBD1
CDR3 length: 14
V gene: TRBV28
clone size: -
J gene: TRBJ1-5
CDR3 DNA: TGTGCCAGCACCATTGGACAGGTCTATCAGCCCCAGCATTTT
CDR3 protein: CASTIGQVYQPQHF

D gene: -
CDR3 length: 15
V gene: TRBV11-3
clone size: -
J gene: TRBJ2-7
CDR3 DNA: TGTGCCAGCAGCTTGTCGGGGGGCAGCTCCTACGAGCAGTACTTC
CDR3 protein: CASSLSGGSSYEQYF

D gene: -
CDR3 length: 14
V gene: TRBV9
clone size: -
J gene: TRBJ2-2
CDR3 DNA: TGTGCCAGCAGCCCCCGGTACAACACCGGGGAGCTGTTTTTT
CDR3 protein: CASSPRYNTGELFF

D gene: TRBD1
CDR3 length: 14
V gene: TRBV6-5
clone size: -
J gene: TRBJ2-7
CDR3 DNA: TGTGCCAGCAGTTACGAGGCAGGGGGAGACGAGCAGTACTTC
CDR3 protein: CASSYEAGGDEQYF

D gene: -
CDR3 length: 16
V gene: TRBV28
clone size: -
J gene: TRBJ1-6
CDR3 DNA: TGTGCCAGCAGTTTGGACGGGTCCGCGGGTAATTCACCCCTCCACTTT
CDR3 protein: CASSLDGSAGNSPLHF

D gene: -
CDR3 length: 13
V gene: TRBV9
clone size: -
J gene: TRBJ1-2
CDR3 DNA: TGTGCCAGCAGCGGCGGCGCCGGCGGTGGCTACACCTTC
CDR3 protein: CASSGGAGGGYTF

D gene: TRBD1
CDR3 length: 14
V gene: TRBV6-1
clone size: -
J gene: TRBJ2-1
CDR3 DNA: TGTGCCAGCAGGCGGACAGGGGGGTACAATGAGCAGTTCTTC
CDR3 protein: CASRRTGGYNEQFF

D gene: TRBD1
CDR3 length: 15
V gene: TRBV6-1
clone size: -
J gene: TRBJ2-7
CDR3 DNA: TGTGCCAGCAGCGACAGGGGTTTGGGTACCTACGAGCAGTACTTC
CDR3 protein: CASSDRGLGTYEQYF

D gene: TRBD1
CDR3 length: 14
V gene: TRBV2
clone size: -
J gene: TRBJ1-5
CDR3 DNA: TGTGCCAGCAGGGACAGGGGGGCCAATCAGCCCCAGCATTTT
CDR3 protein: CASRDRGANQPQHF

D gene: TRBD1
CDR3 length: 14
V gene: TRBV7-8
clone size: -
J gene: TRBJ2-2
CDR3 DNA: TGTGCCAGCAGCCGGGACAGAGGACCCCGGGAGCTGTTTTTT
CDR3 protein: CASSRDRGPRELFF